The clone carrying this TCR beta chain has only one observation. The sample is drawn from a study of blood T cell repertoires in COVID-19. Study-level information: T cells, B-cell-depleted T cells, or PBMCs supplied cDNA or gDNA.

This CDR3 spans 14 amino acids. The ends lost 2 bases at V and 4 bases at J; junction bases unmatched: 2. CDR1 is MNHEY and CDR2 is SVGAGI in the germline V gene. In terms of age and location, participants ranged from about 18 to 95 years and lived in about two dozen US areas. The study assigned cohorts using participant-reported clinical history. Assay used: immunoSEQ multiplex PCR; TCRdb lists only in-frame clones, some missing. The table records around 240,000 clones, about nine tenths of them present only once. The material sequenced was PBMCs or T cells enriched from blood (not recorded which). The clonotype originates from a human donor in a cohort exposed to, infected with or recovered from COVID-19 (not recorded which). The donor label of this sample is uncertain. The rearrangement uses TRBV6-5 and TRBJ1-2, with 9 bases identical to TRBD1. The CDR3: CASSYTGGGYGYTF. The CDR3 region has the DNA TGTGCCAGCAGTTACACAGGGGGCGGCTATGGCTACACCTTC.